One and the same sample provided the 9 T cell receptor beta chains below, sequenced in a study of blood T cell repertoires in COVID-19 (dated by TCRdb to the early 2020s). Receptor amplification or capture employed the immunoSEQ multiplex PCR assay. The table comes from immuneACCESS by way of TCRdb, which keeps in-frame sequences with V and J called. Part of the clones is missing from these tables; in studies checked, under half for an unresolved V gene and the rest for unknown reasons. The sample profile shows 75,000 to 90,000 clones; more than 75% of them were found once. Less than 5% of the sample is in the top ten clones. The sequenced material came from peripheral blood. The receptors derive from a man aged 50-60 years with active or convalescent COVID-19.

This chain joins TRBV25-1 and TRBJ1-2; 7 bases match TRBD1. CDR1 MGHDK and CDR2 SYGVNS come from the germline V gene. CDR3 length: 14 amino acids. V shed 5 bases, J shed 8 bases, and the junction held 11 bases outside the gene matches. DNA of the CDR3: TGTGCCAGCAGTCCCGAGGGGGACAGAGGAGGCTACACCTTC. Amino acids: CASSPEGDRGGYTF.

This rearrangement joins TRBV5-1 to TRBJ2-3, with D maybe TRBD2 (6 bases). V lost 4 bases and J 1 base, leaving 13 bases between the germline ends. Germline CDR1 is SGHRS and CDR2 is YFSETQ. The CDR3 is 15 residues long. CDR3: CASSRGSDRTDTQYF. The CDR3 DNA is TGCGCCAGCAGCCGGGGGTCCGACCGCACAGATACGCAGTATTTT.

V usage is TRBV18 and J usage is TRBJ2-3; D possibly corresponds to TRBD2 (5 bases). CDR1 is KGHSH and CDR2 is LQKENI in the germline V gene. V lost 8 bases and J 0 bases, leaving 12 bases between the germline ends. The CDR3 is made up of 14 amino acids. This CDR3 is CASRGLKSTDTQYF. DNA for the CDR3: TGTGCCAGCCGCGGACTTAAGAGCACAGATACGCAGTATTTT.

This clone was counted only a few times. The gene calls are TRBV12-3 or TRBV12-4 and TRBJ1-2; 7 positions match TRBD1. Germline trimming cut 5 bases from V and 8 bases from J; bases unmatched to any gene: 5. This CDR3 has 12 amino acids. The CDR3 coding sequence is TGTGCCAGCAGTCTGACAGGGACCGGCTACACCTTC. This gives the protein CASSLTGTGYTF.

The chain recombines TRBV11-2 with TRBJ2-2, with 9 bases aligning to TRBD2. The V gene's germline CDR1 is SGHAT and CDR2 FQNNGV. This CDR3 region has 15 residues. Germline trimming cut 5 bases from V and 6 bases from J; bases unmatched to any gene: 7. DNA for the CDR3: TGTGCCAGCAGCGACCTTAGCGGGGGTTCCGGGGAGCTGTTTTTT. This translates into CASSDLSGGSGELFF.

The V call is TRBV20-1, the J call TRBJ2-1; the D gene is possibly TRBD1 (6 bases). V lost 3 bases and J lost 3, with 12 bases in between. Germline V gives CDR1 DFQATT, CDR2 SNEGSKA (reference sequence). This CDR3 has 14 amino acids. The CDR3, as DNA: TGCAGTGCTAGTCAGGGGATTGGCTACAATGAGCAGTTCTTC. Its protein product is CSASQGIGYNEQFF.

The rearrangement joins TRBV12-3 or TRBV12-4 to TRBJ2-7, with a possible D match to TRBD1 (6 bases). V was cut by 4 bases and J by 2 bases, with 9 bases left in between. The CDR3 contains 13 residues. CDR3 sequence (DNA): TGTGCCAGCAGTTCGGGACACACCTACGAGCAGTACTTC. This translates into CASSSGHTYEQYF.

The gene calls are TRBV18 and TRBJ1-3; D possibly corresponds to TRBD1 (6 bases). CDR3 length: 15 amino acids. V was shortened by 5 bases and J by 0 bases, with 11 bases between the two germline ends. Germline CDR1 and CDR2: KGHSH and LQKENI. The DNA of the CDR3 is TGTGCCAGCTCAGTCGGACAGAGCTCTGGAAACACCATATATTTT. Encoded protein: CASSVGQSSGNTIYF.

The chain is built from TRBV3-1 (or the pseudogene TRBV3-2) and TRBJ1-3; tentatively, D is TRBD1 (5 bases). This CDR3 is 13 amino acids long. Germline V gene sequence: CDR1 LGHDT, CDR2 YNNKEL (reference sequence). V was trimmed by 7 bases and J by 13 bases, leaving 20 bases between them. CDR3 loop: CASNPLRQTLIYF. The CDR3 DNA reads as TGTGCCAGCAACCCTCTCCGACAGACCTTAATATATTTT.